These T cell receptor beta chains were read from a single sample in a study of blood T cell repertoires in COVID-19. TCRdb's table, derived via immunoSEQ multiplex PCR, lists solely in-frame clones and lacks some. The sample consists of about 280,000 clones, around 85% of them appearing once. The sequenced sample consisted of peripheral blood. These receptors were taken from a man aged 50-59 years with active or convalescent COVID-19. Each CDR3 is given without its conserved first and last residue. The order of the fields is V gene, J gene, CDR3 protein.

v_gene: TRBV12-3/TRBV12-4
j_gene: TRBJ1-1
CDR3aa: ASSFEVNTEAF

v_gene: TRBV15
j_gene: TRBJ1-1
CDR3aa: ATSTHRGPIEAF

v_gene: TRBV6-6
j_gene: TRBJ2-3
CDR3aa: ASSPHGAGGPFNTQY

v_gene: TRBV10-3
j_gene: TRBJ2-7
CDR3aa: AIGIGGGANEQY

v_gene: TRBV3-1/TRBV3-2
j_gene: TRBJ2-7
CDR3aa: ASSHTEGRREQY

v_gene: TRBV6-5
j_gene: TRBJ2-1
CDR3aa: ASKTGGRLGEQF

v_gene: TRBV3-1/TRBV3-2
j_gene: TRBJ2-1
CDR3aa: ASSQALKTSGNEQF

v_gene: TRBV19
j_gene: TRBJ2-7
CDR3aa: ASSPTTTSYEQY

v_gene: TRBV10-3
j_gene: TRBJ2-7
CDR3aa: AISESTTAYEQY

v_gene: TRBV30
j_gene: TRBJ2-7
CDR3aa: AWDPGTTHYEQY

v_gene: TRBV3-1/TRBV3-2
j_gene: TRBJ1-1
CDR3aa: ASSQGRGTEAF

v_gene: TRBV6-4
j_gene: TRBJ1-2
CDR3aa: ASSATGAYGYT

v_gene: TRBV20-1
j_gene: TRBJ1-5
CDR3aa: SASDRGLGQPQH

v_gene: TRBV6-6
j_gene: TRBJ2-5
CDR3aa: ASTDAGIAETQY

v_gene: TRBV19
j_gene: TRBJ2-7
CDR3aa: ASSMARGYEQY